This TCR beta chain comes out of a study of blood T cell repertoires in COVID-19. Overall study context: Samples representing acute and convalescent COVID-19 were sourced from the United States, Italy and Spain. In each case, the material was cDNA or gDNA derived from T cells, B-cell-depleted T cells, or PBMCs.

The V and J ends lost 2 bases and 4 bases respectively, with 8 bases between them. This CDR3 contains 13 residues. CDR1 MNHNS and CDR2 SASEGT come from the germline V gene. As processed by the authors: Nucleated cell number was recorded as an estimate derived from reference gene primer amplification. Profiled with immunoSEQ multiplex PCR; TCRdb holds only in-frame clones, not every one. The DNA gave D and trimming, while V, J and clone size come from that table. This sample yields 100,000 to 150,000 clones, of which over 70% are seen a single time; about 5.5% belongs to the top ten. Sequencing was done on a sample of peripheral blood. This clonotype was sampled from a man at least 80 years old with active or convalescent COVID-19. The chain links TRBV6-1 to TRBJ1-2; tentative D call: TRBD1 (5 bases). This chain's CDR3 is CASSERGSYGYTF. The CDR3, as DNA: TGTGCCAGCAGTGAAAGGGGATCCTATGGCTACACCTTC.